The T cell receptor beta chain under discussion was sequenced for a study of blood T cell repertoires in COVID-19. A Seattle source enrolled patients during active infection and followed them longitudinally. The ends were cut back, 7 bases at V and 5 bases at J, with 20 bases in the middle. This CDR3 has 15 residues. CDR1 and CDR2 (germline): SGHAT, FQNNGV. Per the original data handling: Amplification of reference gene primers provided the estimated nucleated cell counts. Sequenced by immunoSEQ multiplex PCR; TCRdb stores in-frame clones only, minus some. V, J and clone size are those of that table, while D and trimming were read from the DNA. Here the sample spans about 250,000 clones, about 91% being singletons. This clone was observed once. This sample also contains other DNA sequences that code for the same CDR3.

The sequence came from a woman younger than 45 with COVID-19, enrolled during active disease. Sequencing was carried out using peripheral blood. The chain links TRBV11-2 to TRBJ1-1; possibly TRBD1 for D (6 bases). The DNA of the CDR3 is TGTGCCAGCACGGGGGGCGGGGGTCGGAGGACTGAAGCTTTCTTT. Protein sequence: CASTGGGGRRTEAFF.